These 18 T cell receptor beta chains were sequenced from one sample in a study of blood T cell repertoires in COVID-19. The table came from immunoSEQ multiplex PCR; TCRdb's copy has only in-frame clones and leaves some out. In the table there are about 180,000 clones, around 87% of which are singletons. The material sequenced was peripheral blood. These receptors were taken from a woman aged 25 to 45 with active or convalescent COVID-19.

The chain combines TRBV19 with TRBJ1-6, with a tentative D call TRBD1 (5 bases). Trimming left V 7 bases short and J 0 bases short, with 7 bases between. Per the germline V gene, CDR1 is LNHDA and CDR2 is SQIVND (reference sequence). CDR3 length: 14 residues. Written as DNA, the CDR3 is TGTGCCAGTATCGACAGCTCCTATAATTCACCCCTCCACTTT. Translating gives CASIDSSYNSPLHF.

In DNA form, the CDR3 reads TGTGCCAGCAGCTTAGATCTTCGGACTAGCGGGCCCAATGAGCAGTTCTTC. This encodes CASSLDLRTSGPNEQFF. This chain links TRBV11-3 with TRBJ2-1; 11 bases match TRBD2. This CDR3 region has 17 residues. Trimming at V came to 0 bases and at J to 6 bases, leaving 7 bases not matched to a gene. CDR1 SGHNT and CDR2 YENEEA come from the germline V gene.

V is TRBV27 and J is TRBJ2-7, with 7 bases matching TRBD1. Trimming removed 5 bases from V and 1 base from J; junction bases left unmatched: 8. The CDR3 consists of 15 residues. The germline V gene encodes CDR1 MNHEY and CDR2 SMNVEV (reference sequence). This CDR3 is CASSGTGTASYEQYF. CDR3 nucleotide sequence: TGTGCCAGCAGTGGAACCGGGACAGCATCCTACGAGCAGTACTTC.

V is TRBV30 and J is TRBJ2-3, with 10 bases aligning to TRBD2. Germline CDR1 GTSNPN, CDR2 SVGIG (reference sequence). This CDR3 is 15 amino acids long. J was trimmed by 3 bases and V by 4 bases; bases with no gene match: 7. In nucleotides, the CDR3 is TGTGCCTGGACCTTAGCGGGGGGCGCAACAGATACGCAGTATTTT. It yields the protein CAWTLAGGATDTQYF.

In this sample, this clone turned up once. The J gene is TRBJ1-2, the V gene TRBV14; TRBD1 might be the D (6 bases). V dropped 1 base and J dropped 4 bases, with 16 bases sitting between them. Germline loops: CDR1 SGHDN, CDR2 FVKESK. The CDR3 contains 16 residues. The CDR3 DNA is TGTGCCAGCAGCCAAGTCTTACAGGGAAACTTCTATGGCTACACCTTC. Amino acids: CASSQVLQGNFYGYTF.

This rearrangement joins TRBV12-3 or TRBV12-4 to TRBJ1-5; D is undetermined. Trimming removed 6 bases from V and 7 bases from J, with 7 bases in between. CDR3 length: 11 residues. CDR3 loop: CASSRGQPQHF. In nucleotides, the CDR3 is TGTGCCAGCAGCCGGGGACAGCCCCAGCATTTT.

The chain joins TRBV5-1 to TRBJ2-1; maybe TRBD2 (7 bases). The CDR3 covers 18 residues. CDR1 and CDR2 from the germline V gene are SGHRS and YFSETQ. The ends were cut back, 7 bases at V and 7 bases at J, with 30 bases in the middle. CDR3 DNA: TGCGCCAGCGCGACGGGGGGCTTTGGTGTCGGGATGAGTAATGAGCAGTTCTTC. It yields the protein CASATGGFGVGMSNEQFF.

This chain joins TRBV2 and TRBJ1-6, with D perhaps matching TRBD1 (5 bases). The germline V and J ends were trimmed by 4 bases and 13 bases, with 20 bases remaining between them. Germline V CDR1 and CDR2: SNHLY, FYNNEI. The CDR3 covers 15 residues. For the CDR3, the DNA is TGTGCCAGCAGTGTAAGCGGGACCGGGCTAGATCCCCTCCACTTT. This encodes CASSVSGTGLDPLHF.

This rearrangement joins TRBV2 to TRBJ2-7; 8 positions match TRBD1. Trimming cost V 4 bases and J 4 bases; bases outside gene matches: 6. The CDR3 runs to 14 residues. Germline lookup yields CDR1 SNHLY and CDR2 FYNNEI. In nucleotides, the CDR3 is TGTGCCAGCAGTGGACAGGGGCCAGGTTACGAGCAGTACTTC. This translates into CASSGQGPGYEQYF.

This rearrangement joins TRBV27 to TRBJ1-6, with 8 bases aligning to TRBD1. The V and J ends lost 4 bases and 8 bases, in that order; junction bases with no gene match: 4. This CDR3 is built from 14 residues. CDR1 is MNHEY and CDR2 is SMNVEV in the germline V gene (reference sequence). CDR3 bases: TGTGCCAGCAGTTCCCAGGGGGCGGATTCACCCCTCCACTTT. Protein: CASSSQGADSPLHF.

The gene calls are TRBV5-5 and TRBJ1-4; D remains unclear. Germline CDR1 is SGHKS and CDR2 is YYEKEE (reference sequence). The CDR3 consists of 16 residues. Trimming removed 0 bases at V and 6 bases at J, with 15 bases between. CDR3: CASSLVAERPDEKLFF. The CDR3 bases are TGTGCCAGCAGCTTGGTGGCGGAGCGGCCAGATGAAAAACTGTTTTTT.

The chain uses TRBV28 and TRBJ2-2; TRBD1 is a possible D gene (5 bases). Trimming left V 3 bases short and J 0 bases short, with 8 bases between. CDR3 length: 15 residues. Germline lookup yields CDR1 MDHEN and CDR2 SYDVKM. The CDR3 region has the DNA TGTGCCAGCAGTTTGTACAGGACGAACACCGGGGAGCTGTTTTTT. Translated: CASSLYRTNTGELFF.

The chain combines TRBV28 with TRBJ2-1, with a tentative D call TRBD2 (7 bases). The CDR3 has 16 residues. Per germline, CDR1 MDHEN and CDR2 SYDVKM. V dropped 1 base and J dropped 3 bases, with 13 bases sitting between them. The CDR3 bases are TGTGCCAGCAGTTTATCGGGGCGGGGGCTCTACAATGAGCAGTTCTTC. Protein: CASSLSGRGLYNEQFF.

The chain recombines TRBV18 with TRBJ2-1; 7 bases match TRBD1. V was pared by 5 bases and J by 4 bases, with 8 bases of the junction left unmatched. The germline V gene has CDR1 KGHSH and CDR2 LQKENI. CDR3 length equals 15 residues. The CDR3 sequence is CASSSGTARYNEQFF. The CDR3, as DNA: TGTGCCAGCTCATCAGGGACAGCCAGGTACAATGAGCAGTTCTTC.

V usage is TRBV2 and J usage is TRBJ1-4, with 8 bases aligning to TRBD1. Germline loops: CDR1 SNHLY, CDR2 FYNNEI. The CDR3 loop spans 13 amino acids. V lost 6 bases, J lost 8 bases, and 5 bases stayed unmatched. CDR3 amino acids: CASRPGQGEKLFF. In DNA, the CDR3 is TGTGCCAGCAGACCCGGACAGGGCGAAAAACTGTTTTTT.

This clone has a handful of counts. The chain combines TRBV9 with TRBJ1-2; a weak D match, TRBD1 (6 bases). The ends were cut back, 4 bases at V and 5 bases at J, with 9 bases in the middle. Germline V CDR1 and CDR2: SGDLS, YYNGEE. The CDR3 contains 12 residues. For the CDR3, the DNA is TGTGCCAGCAGCACCACAGGGTATGGCTACACCTTC. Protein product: CASSTTGYGYTF.

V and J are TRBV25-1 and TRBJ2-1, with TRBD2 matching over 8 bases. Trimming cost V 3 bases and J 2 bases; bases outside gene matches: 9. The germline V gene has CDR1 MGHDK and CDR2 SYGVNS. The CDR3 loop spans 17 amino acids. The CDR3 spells CASSDFTGGVTYNEQFF. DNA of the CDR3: TGTGCCAGCAGTGACTTCACGGGGGGGGTTACCTACAATGAGCAGTTCTTC.

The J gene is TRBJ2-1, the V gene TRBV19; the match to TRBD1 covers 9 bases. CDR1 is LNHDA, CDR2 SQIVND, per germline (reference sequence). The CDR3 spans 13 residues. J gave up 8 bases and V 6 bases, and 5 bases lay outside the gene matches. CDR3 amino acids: CASRGTGQDEQFF. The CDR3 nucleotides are TGTGCCAGTAGGGGGACAGGGCAGGATGAGCAGTTCTTC.